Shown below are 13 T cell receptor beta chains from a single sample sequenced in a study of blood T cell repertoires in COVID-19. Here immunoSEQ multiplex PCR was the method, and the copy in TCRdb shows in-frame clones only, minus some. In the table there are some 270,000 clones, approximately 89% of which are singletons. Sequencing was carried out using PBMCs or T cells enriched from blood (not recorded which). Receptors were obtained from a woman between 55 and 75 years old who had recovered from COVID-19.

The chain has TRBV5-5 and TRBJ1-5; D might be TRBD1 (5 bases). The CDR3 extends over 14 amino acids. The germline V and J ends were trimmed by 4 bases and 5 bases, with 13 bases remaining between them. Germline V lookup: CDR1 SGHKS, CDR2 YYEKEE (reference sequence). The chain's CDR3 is CASSPGSLDQPQHF. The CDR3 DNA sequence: TGTGCCAGCAGCCCAGGGTCCCTAGATCAGCCCCAGCATTTT. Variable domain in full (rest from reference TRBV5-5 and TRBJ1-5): DAGVTQSPTHLIKTRGQQVTLRCSPISGHKSVSWYQQVLGQGPQFIFQYYEKEERGRGNFPDRFSARQFPNYSSELNVNALLLGDSALYLCASSPGSLDQPQHFGDGTRLSIL.

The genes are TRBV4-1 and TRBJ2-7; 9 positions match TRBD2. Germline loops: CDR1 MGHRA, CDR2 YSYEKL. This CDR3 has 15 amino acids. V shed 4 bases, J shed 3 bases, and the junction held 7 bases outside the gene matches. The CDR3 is CASSPLGLADYEQYF. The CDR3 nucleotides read TGCGCCAGCAGCCCCCTGGGACTAGCAGACTACGAGCAGTACTTC.

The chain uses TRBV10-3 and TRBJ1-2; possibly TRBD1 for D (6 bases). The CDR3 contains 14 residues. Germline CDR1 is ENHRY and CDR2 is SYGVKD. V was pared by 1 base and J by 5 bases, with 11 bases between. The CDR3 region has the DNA TGTGCCATCAGTGAGTATGGACAGTCTTATGGCTACACCTTC. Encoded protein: CAISEYGQSYGYTF.

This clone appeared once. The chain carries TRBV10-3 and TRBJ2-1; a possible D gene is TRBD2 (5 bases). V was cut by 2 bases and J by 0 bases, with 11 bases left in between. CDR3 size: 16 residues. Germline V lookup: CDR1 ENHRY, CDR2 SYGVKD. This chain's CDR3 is CAISESSESSYNEQFF. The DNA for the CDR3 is TGTGCCATCAGTGAGAGTAGCGAGAGCTCCTACAATGAGCAGTTCTTC.

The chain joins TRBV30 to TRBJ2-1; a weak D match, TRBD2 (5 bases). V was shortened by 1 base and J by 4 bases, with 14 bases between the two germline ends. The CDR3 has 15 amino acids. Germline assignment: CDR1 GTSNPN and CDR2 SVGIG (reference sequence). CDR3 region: CAWSAGIRLYNEQFF. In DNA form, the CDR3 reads TGTGCCTGGAGTGCCGGGATTCGACTTTACAATGAGCAGTTCTTC.

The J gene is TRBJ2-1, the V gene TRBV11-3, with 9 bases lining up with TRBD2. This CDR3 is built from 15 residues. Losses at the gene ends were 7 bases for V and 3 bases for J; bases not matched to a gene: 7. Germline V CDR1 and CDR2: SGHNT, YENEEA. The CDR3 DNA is TGTGCCAGCAACCAGGGACTAGCTTACTACAATGAGCAGTTCTTC. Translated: CASNQGLAYYNEQFF.

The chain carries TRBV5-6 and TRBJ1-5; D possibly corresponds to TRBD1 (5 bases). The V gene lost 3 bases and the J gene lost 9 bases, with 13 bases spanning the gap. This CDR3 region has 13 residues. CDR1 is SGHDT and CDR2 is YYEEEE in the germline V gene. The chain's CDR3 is CASSSGTLRPQHF. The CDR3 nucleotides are TGTGCCAGCAGCTCCGGGACTCTTCGGCCCCAGCATTTT. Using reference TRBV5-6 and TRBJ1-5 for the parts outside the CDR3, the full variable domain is DAGVTQSPTHLIKTRGQQVTLRCSPKSGHDTVSWYQQALGQGPQFIFQYYEEEERQRGNFPDRFSGHQFPNYSSELNVNALLLGDSALYLCASSSGTLRPQHFGDGTRLSIL.

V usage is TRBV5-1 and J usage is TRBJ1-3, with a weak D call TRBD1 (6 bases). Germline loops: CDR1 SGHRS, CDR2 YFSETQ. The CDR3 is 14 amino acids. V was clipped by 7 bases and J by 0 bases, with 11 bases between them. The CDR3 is CASRDTSSGNTIYF. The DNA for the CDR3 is TGCGCCAGCCGGGACACGAGCTCTGGAAACACCATATATTTT.

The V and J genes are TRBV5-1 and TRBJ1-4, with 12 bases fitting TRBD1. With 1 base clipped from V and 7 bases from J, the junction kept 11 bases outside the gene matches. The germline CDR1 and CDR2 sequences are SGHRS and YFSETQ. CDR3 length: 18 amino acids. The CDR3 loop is CASSLSGTGGSVGEKLFF. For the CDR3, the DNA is TGCGCCAGCAGCTTGTCGGGGACAGGGGGCAGTGTGGGTGAAAAACTGTTTTTT.

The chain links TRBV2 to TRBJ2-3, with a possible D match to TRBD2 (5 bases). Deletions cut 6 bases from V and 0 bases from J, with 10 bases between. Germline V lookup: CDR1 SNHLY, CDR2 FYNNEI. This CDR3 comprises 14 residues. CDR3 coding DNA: TGTGCCAGCAGGACTATGGCTAGCACAGATACGCAGTATTTT. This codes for CASRTMASTDTQYF. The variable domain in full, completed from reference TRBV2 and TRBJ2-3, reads EPEVTQTPSHQVTQMGQEVILRCVPISNHLYFYWYRQILGQKVEFLVSFYNNEISEKSEIFDDQFSVERPDGSNFTLKIRSTKLEDSAMYFCASRTMASTDTQYFGPGTRLTVL.

CDR3 region: CASSASSGTSGWETQYF. CDR3 in DNA: TGTGCCAGCAGTGCCTCCTCCGGGACTAGCGGTTGGGAGACCCAGTACTTC. The chain couples TRBV11-3 to TRBJ2-5; the match to TRBD2 covers 11 bases. The V gene end was trimmed by 6 bases and the J gene end by 5 bases; junction bases not matched to a gene: 14. The CDR3 is 17 amino acids. CDR1 is SGHNT, CDR2 YENEEA, per germline.

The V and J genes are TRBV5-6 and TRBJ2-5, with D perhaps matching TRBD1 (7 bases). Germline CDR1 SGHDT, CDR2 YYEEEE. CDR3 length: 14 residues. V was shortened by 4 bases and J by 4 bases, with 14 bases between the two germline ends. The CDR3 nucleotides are TGTGCCAGCAGCCGGGGGTCAGGGGGAGAGACCCAGTACTTC. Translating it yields CASSRGSGGETQYF.

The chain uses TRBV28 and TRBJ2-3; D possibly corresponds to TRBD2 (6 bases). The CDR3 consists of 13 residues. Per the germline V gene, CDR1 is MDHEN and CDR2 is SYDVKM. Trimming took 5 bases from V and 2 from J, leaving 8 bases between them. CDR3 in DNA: TGTGCCAGCAGTACTAGCCTCACAGATACGCAGTATTTT. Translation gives CASSTSLTDTQYF.